The source of this T cell receptor beta chain is a study of cytomegalovirus exposure and HLA in healthy donors. The PCR was carried out with 60 Vbeta primers and 13 Jbeta primers. The assay was immunoSEQ multiplex PCR, and TCRdb's table has in-frame clones only and misses some. The repertoire consists of over 150,000 clones, with under 70% occurring once and the leading ten covering less than 3.5%. The J segment lost 8 bases and the V segment lost 6 bases, leaving 7 bases of the junction unmatched. This CDR3 contains 15 residues. CDR1 and CDR2 (germline): MDHEN, SYDVKM. Points from the study as a whole: Association with HLA alleles at 0.05 false discovery rate was found for around 17,000 TCR beta sequences in a later analysis.

On this clone: Its specificity is unknown.

The clonotype was recovered from a woman in her 40s in good health and CMV-seropositive. The specimen sequenced was PBMCs. The chain employs TRBV28 and TRBJ2-1; the match to TRBD2 covers 13 bases. As DNA, the CDR3 is TGTGCCAGCAGAACCGGGACTAGCGGGATCGATGAGCAGTTCTTC. This encodes CASRTGTSGIDEQFF. Complete variable domain (other parts from reference TRBV28 and TRBJ2-1): DVKVTQSSRYLVKRTGEKVFLECVQDMDHENMFWYRQDPGLGLRLIYFSYDVKMKEKGDIPEGYSVSREKKERFSLILESASTNQTSMYLCASRTGTSGIDEQFFGPGTRLTVL.